One and the same sample provided the 18 T cell receptor beta chains below, sequenced in a study of early T cells in non-severe SARS-CoV-2 infection. From the 5' RACE reads, TCRdb called clonotypes with MiXCR, one entry per CDR3 protein. The sample has under 95,000 distinct CDR3 sequences; approximately 15% are singletons. Material: whole blood. The receptors were gathered from an adult who was a healthcare worker with PCR-confirmed SARS-CoV-2 infection or an uninfected control (not recorded which).

V and J are TRBV6-2 or TRBV6-3 and TRBJ2-7, with a tentative D call TRBD1 (6 bases). This CDR3 region has 16 residues. Trimming removed 5 bases at V and 2 bases at J, with 19 bases between. Germline assignment: CDR1 MNHEY and CDR2 SVGEGT. The CDR3 loop reads CASSRLGTRTTYEQYF. The CDR3 nucleotides are TGTGCCAGCAGTCGACTCGGGACAAGGACAACCTACGAGCAGTACTTC.

The chain has TRBV7-9 and TRBJ2-2; D gene uncertain. The V and J ends lost 4 bases and 2 bases respectively, with 11 bases between them. This CDR3 has 15 residues. CDR1 is SEHNR, CDR2 FQNEAQ, per germline (reference sequence). The CDR3 here is CASSSWTVNTGELFF. CDR3 nucleotide sequence: TGTGCCAGCAGCTCCTGGACGGTCAACACCGGGGAGCTGTTTTTT.

In this sample, this clonotype turned up a few times. The V and J genes are TRBV20-1 and TRBJ2-3; the match to TRBD2 covers 13 bases. Trimming at V came to 6 bases and at J to 1 base, leaving 10 bases not matched to a gene. The CDR3 contains 17 residues. CDR1 is DFQATT and CDR2 is SNEGSKA in the germline V gene (reference sequence). CDR3 sequence (DNA): TGCAGTGCGGGTCGGACTAGCGGGAGTGCGGGCACAGATACGCAGTATTTT. As protein: CSAGRTSGSAGTDTQYF.

This clonotype appeared a few times. The chain joins TRBV28 to TRBJ2-1; TRBD2 agrees at 7 bases. This CDR3 is built from 12 residues. The V segment lost 11 bases and the J segment 9 bases; nucleotides outside the gene matches: 10. Germline V CDR1 and CDR2: MDHEN, SYDVKM. The CDR3: CAGGLVGGEQFF. The CDR3 coding sequence is TGTGCCGGCGGACTAGTCGGGGGTGAGCAGTTCTTC.

This chain uses TRBV20-1 with TRBJ2-1; 7 bases match TRBD2. V lost 6 bases and J lost 7; bases outside the gene matches: 12. The CDR3 sequence is 14 residues long. Germline loops: CDR1 DFQATT, CDR2 SNEGSKA (reference sequence). The CDR3 reads CSALSGIGGNEQFF. The CDR3 DNA reads as TGCAGTGCCCTCAGCGGGATCGGGGGGAATGAGCAGTTCTTC.

The table lists this clonotype with many counts. This chain uses TRBV14 with TRBJ2-1; 7 bases match TRBD2. Germline V lookup: CDR1 SGHDN, CDR2 FVKESK. The CDR3 runs 16 residues. V shed 1 base, J shed 3 bases, and the junction held 6 bases outside the gene matches. CDR3 loop: CASSQVPSGFYNEQFF. CDR3 nucleotide sequence: TGTGCCAGCAGCCAAGTTCCTAGCGGCTTCTACAATGAGCAGTTCTTC.

This clonotype was picked up a small number of times. J is TRBJ2-7 and V is TRBV7-2; 10 nucleotides align to TRBD2. CDR3 size: 16 residues. With 5 bases clipped from V and 2 bases from J, the junction kept 9 bases outside the gene matches. Germline V CDR1 and CDR2: SGHTA, FQGNSA. The CDR3 bases are TGTGCCAGCAGCCCAAAGGGGACTAGCGCCCCCTACGAGCAGTACTTC. Encoded protein: CASSPKGTSAPYEQYF.

This clonotype was seen ten or more times. The gene calls are TRBV14 and TRBJ1-6, with 8 bases aligning to TRBD1. Per germline, CDR1 SGHDN and CDR2 FVKESK. After removal of 4 bases from V and 6 bases from J, the junction contained 2 bases not matched to a gene. CDR3 length equals 14 residues. CDR3 loop: CASSRDRGNSPLHF. The CDR3 DNA reads TGTGCCAGCAGCCGCGACAGGGGTAATTCACCCCTCCACTTT.

This clonotype appeared a few times. This chain uses TRBV13 with TRBJ2-5; no reliable D call. V was trimmed by 4 bases and J by 7 bases, leaving 19 bases between them. Germline V gene data show CDR1 as PRHDT and CDR2 as FYEKMQ (reference sequence). CDR3 length equals 15 residues. The CDR3 reads CASSSGVSDLVTQYF. The CDR3 DNA reads as TGTGCCAGCAGCTCTGGTGTTTCGGATTTGGTGACCCAGTACTTC.

The CDR3 here is CASSARQGDDYEQYF. CDR3 DNA: TGCGCCAGCAGCGCCCGACAGGGGGACGACTACGAGCAGTACTTC. The genes are TRBV4-1 and TRBJ2-7, with 9 bases that match TRBD1. The CDR3 length is 15 residues. Germline V gene lookup returns CDR1 MGHRA and CDR2 YSYEKL. Trimming at V came to 5 bases and at J to 3 bases, leaving 8 bases not matched to a gene.

The V and J genes are TRBV20-1 and TRBJ2-5; no clear D. CDR1 is DFQATT, CDR2 SNEGSKA, per germline (reference sequence). The CDR3 is 14 residues long. V lost 4 bases and J 5 bases, leaving 17 bases between the germline ends. The CDR3 protein is CSATDSWGQETQYF. CDR3 nucleotide sequence: TGCAGTGCTACCGACTCCTGGGGTCAGGAGACCCAGTACTTC.

The chain carries TRBV4-2 and TRBJ2-6, with D tentatively TRBD1 (5 bases). The CDR3 totals 20 residues. V lost 1 base, J lost 4 bases, and 23 bases lay in between. CDR1 and CDR2 from the germline V gene are LGHNA and YNFKEQ. The CDR3 reads CASSQVGPGIGSLGANVLTF. CDR3 DNA: TGTGCCAGCAGCCAAGTGGGGCCAGGGATAGGGTCCCTCGGGGCCAACGTCCTGACTTTC.

There are many counts of this clonotype. The chain couples TRBV5-1 to TRBJ2-3; 11 positions match TRBD1. The CDR3 sequence is 16 residues long. Germline V gene lookup returns CDR1 SGHRS and CDR2 YFSETQ. After removal of 0 bases from V and 4 bases from J, the junction contained 4 bases not matched to a gene. Here the CDR3 DNA reads TGCGCCAGCAGCTTGGATGGGACAGGGGGTCCAGATACGCAGTATTTT. It specifies CASSLDGTGGPDTQYF.

This clonotype occurred a few times. The rearrangement uses TRBV12-3 or TRBV12-4 and TRBJ2-7; no clear D. V was cut by 3 bases and J by 2 bases, with 8 bases left in between. This CDR3 has 13 residues. The chain's CDR3 is CASSFSLAYEQYF. CDR3 coding DNA: TGTGCCAGCAGTTTTAGTCTAGCCTACGAGCAGTACTTC.

A few counts support this clonotype. The V call is TRBV6-6, the J call TRBJ2-7; D is undetermined. Trimming shortened V by 8 bases and J by 3 bases, and 11 bases separated the two germline ends. Germline CDR1 MNHNY, CDR2 SVGAGI (reference sequence). CDR3 length: 12 residues. The CDR3 DNA sequence: TGTGCCAGCCGGAGTGCCAACTACGAGCAGTACTTC. This sequence encodes CASRSANYEQYF.

This clonotype was seen only a few times. The rearrangement links TRBV20-1 to TRBJ2-7; TRBD2 matches at 9 bases. CDR3 length equals 15 residues. With V trimmed by 3 bases and J by 4 bases, 10 bases remained unmatched. From germline, CDR1 is DFQATT and CDR2 SNEGSKA (reference sequence). The CDR3 DNA reads TGCAGTGCTAGCGGACTAGCGCCAAAGTCTTACGAGCAGTACTTC. Translation gives CSASGLAPKSYEQYF.

This clonotype was seen a few times. This chain connects TRBV18 to TRBJ2-5; 12 nucleotides align to TRBD1. J gave up 5 bases and V 3 bases, and 4 bases lay outside the gene matches. The germline CDR1 and CDR2 sequences are KGHSH and LQKENI. The CDR3 spans 15 residues. The CDR3 DNA follows: TGTGCCAGCTCACCGGGGACAGGGGGCTATGAGACCCAGTACTTC. It encodes CASSPGTGGYETQYF.

The chain carries TRBV30 and TRBJ1-2; TRBD1 aligns across 7 bases. V gave up 5 bases and J gave up 6 bases; unmatched junction bases: 0. CDR1 is GTSNPN and CDR2 is SVGIG in the germline V gene (reference sequence). The CDR3 is made up of 10 amino acids. CDR3 coding DNA: TGTGCCTGGGGACAGGATGGCTACACCTTC. Protein sequence: CAWGQDGYTF.